This entry features one T cell receptor beta chain sequence. The antigen is not known. The CDR3 is 14 residues long. Germline V lookup: CDR1 SGHRS, CDR2 YFSETQ. Losses at the gene ends were 5 bases for V and 0 bases for J; bases not matched to a gene: 3. TCRdb used MiXCR to reprocess the 5' RACE reads, holding one entry per CDR3 protein. Seen here are around 540,000 distinct CDR3 sequences, about an eighth observed once, and the top ten hold over 6.5%. This sample is part of a study of CD8 T cells in ankylosing spondylitis. Findings and limits, study-wide: Characteristic of ankylosing spondylitis blood, it appeared, was a TCR beta motif comprising roughly eight highly homologous variants. The study looked at matched synovial fluid samples from ankylosing spondylitis patients. Disease-linked clones were reported to be significantly enriched there. Reactive arthritis synovial fluid and blood previously showed some of these motif variants. With a CD8+ phenotype, disease-linked clones were relatively rare in peripheral blood.

The sequencing sample was made of blood, either unsorted or a sorted T cell fraction (not recorded which). The source of this sequence is a male donor with ankylosing spondylitis. V is TRBV5-1 and J is TRBJ1-1; TRBD1 aligns across 8 bases. This CDR3 reads CASRQGELNTEAFF. The DNA of the CDR3 is TGCGCCAGCAGACAGGGGGAGCTGAACACTGAAGCTTTCTTT.